Following are 30 T cell receptor beta chains from one sample sequenced in a study of persistence of HIV-infected CD4 T cells. Stimulation used approximately 9.5 ug/mL lysate from CMV-infected fibroblasts. Sorted nonresponding memory CD4+ T cells were CD40L-negative, CD69-negative, CD45RO-high. Their target antigens are unknown. This was the immunoSEQ version 4 assay in survey mode. The data were produced by immunoSEQ multiplex PCR, yet TCRdb's version contains in-frame clones alone and is incomplete. The sample contains approximately 30,000 clones, roughly 82% of which appear only once. This sample comprised CD4+ T cells sorted from PBMCs after roughly 18-hour stimulation, obtained from a patient who received antiretroviral therapy. Receptors originate from an adult woman with HIV who was CMV-seropositive.

J is TRBJ1-2 and V is TRBV28; 10 bases are a match to TRBD1. Germline V gene data show CDR1 as MDHEN and CDR2 as SYDVKM. This CDR3 is 14 amino acids long. J gave up 3 bases and V 6 bases, and 4 bases lay outside the gene matches. The CDR3 DNA reads TGTGCCAGCAGCCCTGGACAGGGGGACTATGGCTACACCTTC. It codes for CASSPGQGDYGYTF.

This clone was seen a handful of times. This chain uses TRBV5-8 with TRBJ1-2; TRBD1 agrees at 10 bases. V trimming: 5 bases; J trimming: 8 bases; junction bases outside the gene matches: 6. CDR3 length: 13 residues. The germline V gene encodes CDR1 SGHTS and CDR2 YDEGEE. CDR3 coding DNA: TGTGCCAGCAGGCGACAGGGGGCCGAGGGCTACACCTTC. Encoded protein: CASRRQGAEGYTF.

This clone was seen just once. V is TRBV6-5 and J is TRBJ1-4; D ambiguous. The CDR3 is 13 residues long. The germline CDR1 and CDR2 sequences are MNHEY and SVGAGI. The V gene lost 6 bases and the J gene lost 3 bases, with 8 bases spanning the gap. CDR3 in DNA: TGTGCCAGCAGCCCAGGATCTAATGAAAAACTGTTTTTT. Its translation is CASSPGSNEKLFF.

The chain has TRBV25-1 and TRBJ2-3; 7 bases match TRBD1. Per the germline V gene, CDR1 is MGHDK and CDR2 is SYGVNS. The CDR3 is made up of 13 amino acids. Trimming cost V 2 bases and J 11 bases; bases outside gene matches: 7. The CDR3 sequence is CASSETGVAQQYF. The CDR3 bases are TGTGCCAGCAGTGAAACAGGGGTAGCTCAGCAGTATTTT.

The chain combines TRBV5-1 with TRBJ2-3, with 7 bases that match TRBD2. The CDR3 extends over 14 amino acids. CDR1 is SGHRS, CDR2 YFSETQ, per germline. The ends lost 7 bases at V and 0 bases at J; junction bases unmatched: 5. This chain's CDR3 is CASGGGGSTDTQYF. The DNA of the CDR3 is TGCGCCAGCGGTGGCGGGGGTAGCACAGATACGCAGTATTTT.

The chain joins TRBV7-8 to TRBJ1-5; D gene unclear. This CDR3 region has 14 residues. Germline V lookup: CDR1 SGHVS, CDR2 FQNEAQ. V lost 3 bases and J 2 bases, leaving 8 bases between the germline ends. For the CDR3, the DNA is TGTGCCAGCAGCTTCGGACCCCGCAATCAGCCCCAGCATTTT. As protein: CASSFGPRNQPQHF.

The sample holds a few counts of this clone. The genes are TRBV2 and TRBJ2-3, with TRBD2 matching 9 bases. V gave up 7 bases and J gave up 0 bases; unmatched junction bases: 11. The length of the CDR3 is 17 residues. Per germline, CDR1 SNHLY and CDR2 FYNNEI. For the CDR3, the DNA is TGTGCCAGCATAGGTAGCGGGGGCCCAACTAGCACAGATACGCAGTATTTT. This sequence encodes CASIGSGGPTSTDTQYF.

This chain uses TRBV7-2 with TRBJ1-6; no clear D. The germline V and J ends were trimmed by 3 bases and 5 bases, with 17 bases remaining between them. CDR1 is SGHTA, CDR2 FQGNSA, per germline. The CDR3 runs to 17 residues. CDR3 nucleotides: TGTGCCAGCAGCTTTTCGAGACATCCTGCTAATAATTCACCCCTCCACTTT. Protein sequence: CASSFSRHPANNSPLHF.

The V and J genes are TRBV7-9 and TRBJ2-1; D is uncertain. V lost 5 bases to trimming and J lost 0 bases, with 14 bases between them. This CDR3 region has 16 residues. CDR1 SEHNR and CDR2 FQNEAQ come from the germline V gene (reference sequence). The CDR3 sequence: CASSRRDMSSYNEQFF. CDR3 nucleotides: TGTGCCAGCAGCCGCAGAGATATGAGCTCCTACAATGAGCAGTTCTTC.

The chain carries TRBV6-2 or TRBV6-3 and TRBJ1-5; D unclear. Germline assignment: CDR1 MNHEY and CDR2 SVGEGT. CDR3 length: 15 amino acids. The V end lost 0 bases, the J end lost 3 bases, and 9 bases lay between the germline ends. The CDR3 nucleotides are TGTGCCAGCAGTTACTCGAACACAGCCAATCAGCCCCAGCATTTT. Translating gives CASSYSNTANQPQHF.

The sample holds one count of this clone. The gene calls are TRBV9 and TRBJ2-7; D may be TRBD1 or TRBD2 (6 bases each). The germline gives CDR1 SGDLS, CDR2 YYNGEE. V lost 1 base, J lost 5 bases, and 13 bases lay in between. This CDR3 region has 14 residues. CDR3 sequence (DNA): TGTGCCAGCAGCGTAACGGGGGCTTTTCACGAGCAGTACTTC. Its protein product is CASSVTGAFHEQYF.

The chain joins TRBV5-1 to TRBJ1-1; tentative D call: TRBD1 (6 bases). V shed 0 bases and J shed 7 bases, with 13 bases lying between them. The CDR3 runs 14 residues. CDR1 is SGHRS, CDR2 YFSETQ, per germline. The CDR3 loop is CASSLGAGGGEAFF. The CDR3, as DNA: TGCGCCAGCAGCTTGGGCGCAGGAGGGGGTGAAGCTTTCTTT. The complete variable domain, with remaining parts taken from reference TRBV5-1 and TRBJ1-1, reads KAGVTQTPRYLIKTRGQQVTLSCSPISGHRSVSWYQQTPGQGLQFLFEYFSETQRNKGNFPGRFSGRQFSNSRSEMNVSTLELGDSALYLCASSLGAGGGEAFFGQGTRLTVV.

This clone appeared once. The chain carries TRBV3-1 (or the pseudogene TRBV3-2) and TRBJ1-3, with TRBD1 as a possible D gene (5 bases). Germline lookup yields CDR1 LGHDT and CDR2 YNNKEL (reference sequence). V was pared by 6 bases and J by 0 bases, with 9 bases between. The CDR3 is made up of 14 amino acids. The CDR3 region is CASRRDSSGNTIYF. As DNA, the CDR3 is TGTGCCAGCAGACGAGACAGCTCTGGAAACACCATATATTTT.

The chain links TRBV6-5 to TRBJ1-2; the D gene is possibly TRBD1 (5 bases). V lost 0 bases and J 7 bases, leaving 18 bases between the germline ends. CDR3 length: 16 residues. Germline CDR1 MNHEY, CDR2 SVGAGI. The CDR3 is CASSYSSRRVRFGYTF. Written as DNA, the CDR3 is TGTGCCAGCAGTTACTCGTCCCGCAGGGTGAGGTTTGGCTACACCTTC.

The chain is built from TRBV19 and TRBJ1-6; no firm D call. Germline V lookup: CDR1 LNHDA, CDR2 SQIVND (reference sequence). The CDR3 contains 14 residues. With 8 bases removed from V and 5 bases from J, the gap between germline ends came to 13 bases. Here the CDR3 DNA reads TGTGCCAGTCAATATCGACAAAATAATTCACCCCTCCACTTT. Residues: CASQYRQNNSPLHF.

This clone has a single count. The chain recombines TRBV2 with TRBJ1-5, with a weak D call TRBD1 (5 bases). Germline CDR1 is SNHLY and CDR2 is FYNNEI. The V end lost 5 bases, the J end lost 5 bases, and 16 bases lay between the germline ends. CDR3 size: 15 residues. The CDR3 spells CASSRQSDRYQPQHF. In nucleotides, the CDR3 is TGTGCCAGCAGTCGCCAGAGCGACAGATATCAGCCCCAGCATTTT.

Written as DNA, the CDR3 is TGTGCCAGCAGCCAGACAGGGGGAGAAAAACTGTTTTTT. The encoded protein is CASSQTGGEKLFF. This chain links TRBV16 with TRBJ1-4; 9 bases agree with TRBD1. Looked up from germline, CDR1 is KGHSY and CDR2 is FQNENV. Losses at the gene ends were 3 bases for V and 8 bases for J; bases not matched to a gene: 1. This CDR3 has 13 amino acids.

The chain combines TRBV28 with TRBJ2-3, with D possibly being TRBD1 (5 bases). Between the trimmed V and J ends, which lost 7 bases and 2 bases, there was a span of 10 bases. The V gene's germline CDR1 is MDHEN and CDR2 SYDVKM. This CDR3 has 13 residues. The CDR3 bases are TGTGCCAGCAATAGGGGTAACACAGATACGCAGTATTTT. This sequence encodes CASNRGNTDTQYF. The full variable domain, in which reference TRBV28 and TRBJ2-3 provide the parts outside the CDR3, is DVKVTQSSRYLVKRTGEKVFLECVQDMDHENMFWYRQDPGLGLRLIYFSYDVKMKEKGDIPEGYSVSREKKERFSLILESASTNQTSMYLCASNRGNTDTQYFGPGTRLTVL.

V and J are TRBV15 and TRBJ1-4; D not certain. Germline assignment: CDR1 LNHNV and CDR2 YYDKDF (reference sequence). The CDR3 totals 16 residues. Trimming took off 0 bases at V and 8 bases at J, with 16 bases between the two ends. The CDR3 DNA is TGTGCCACCAGCAGAGATCCGACACAAATAACAGAAAAACTGTTTTTT. This sequence encodes CATSRDPTQITEKLFF.

This chain's CDR3 is CASSPTVYQETQYF. CDR3 nucleotide sequence: TGTGCCAGCAGTCCGACAGTGTACCAAGAGACCCAGTACTTC. V is TRBV6-5 and J is TRBJ2-5; D perhaps matches TRBD1 (5 bases). Germline CDR1 reads MNHEY; CDR2 reads SVGAGI. The V gene lost 5 bases and the J gene lost 0 bases, with 10 bases spanning the gap. The CDR3 runs to 14 residues.

The chain recombines TRBV4-1 with TRBJ1-5, with D uncertain. Trimming left V 2 bases short and J 7 bases short, with 6 bases between. Looked up from germline, CDR1 is MGHRA and CDR2 is YSYEKL. This CDR3 spans 12 amino acids. The CDR3 reads CASSQLGQPQHF. CDR3 DNA: TGCGCCAGCAGCCAATTGGGCCAGCCCCAGCATTTT.

The V call is TRBV5-6, the J call TRBJ2-1, with no clear D. Trimming shortened V by 1 base and J by 4 bases, and 3 bases separated the two germline ends. The CDR3 length is 12 residues. Looked up from germline, CDR1 is SGHDT and CDR2 is YYEEEE. CDR3: CASSLFYNEQFF. The CDR3 DNA is TGTGCCAGCAGCTTGTTTTACAATGAGCAGTTCTTC.

The CDR3 protein is CASSPEGAGNIQYF. CDR3 DNA sequence: TGTGCCAGCAGCCCCGAGGGAGCCGGAAACATTCAGTACTTC. This rearrangement joins TRBV9 to TRBJ2-4, with TRBD2 as a possible D gene (5 bases). Trimming pared 4 bases from V and 6 bases from J, leaving 14 bases between. This CDR3 contains 14 residues. From germline, CDR1 is SGDLS and CDR2 YYNGEE.

The rearrangement links TRBV19 to TRBJ2-7; tentatively, D is TRBD1 or TRBD2 (6 bases each). The germline V gene has CDR1 LNHDA and CDR2 SQIVND (reference sequence). CDR3 size: 23 residues. Trimming took off 0 bases at V and 2 bases at J, with 35 bases between the two ends. Written as DNA, the CDR3 is TGTGCCAGTAGTATAGATTTAAGGTCTCCGGGGGCTCTACGCGGAGAAGGGGCCTACGAGCAGTACTTC. As protein: CASSIDLRSPGALRGEGAYEQYF.

The V gene is TRBV5-1, the J gene TRBJ2-3, with TRBD2 matching 8 bases. J lost 2 bases, V lost 0 bases, and 5 bases had no gene match. Germline CDR1 reads SGHRS; CDR2 reads YFSETQ. The CDR3 totals 16 residues. The CDR3 spells CASSLALAGYTDTQYF. DNA for the CDR3: TGCGCCAGCAGCTTGGCTCTAGCGGGCTACACAGATACGCAGTATTTT.

This chain's CDR3 is CASSLGGVGNTIYF. In nucleotides, the CDR3 is TGCGCCAGCAGCTTGGGCGGGGTAGGAAACACCATATATTTT. This chain uses TRBV5-1 with TRBJ1-3; D ambiguous. The CDR3 is made up of 14 amino acids. Per the germline V gene, CDR1 is SGHRS and CDR2 is YFSETQ. V shed 0 bases and J shed 4 bases, with 8 bases lying between them.

The CDR3 is CASFADRGRNTEAFF. CDR3 DNA: TGTGCCAGCTTCGCCGACAGGGGGAGGAACACTGAAGCTTTCTTT. The chain has TRBV18 and TRBJ1-1; 9 nucleotides align to TRBD1. The CDR3 runs to 15 residues. V gave up 7 bases and J gave up 1 base; unmatched junction bases: 7. Looked up from germline, CDR1 is KGHSH and CDR2 is LQKENI.

The chain is built from TRBV5-4 and TRBJ1-2; D uncertain. Germline V CDR1 and CDR2: SGHNT, YYREEE (reference sequence). The CDR3 is 15 residues long. The V gene lost 7 bases and the J gene lost 4 bases, with 20 bases spanning the gap. CDR3 loop: CASFERAGKTYGYTF. For the CDR3, the DNA is TGTGCCAGCTTCGAGCGCGCAGGAAAGACCTATGGCTACACCTTC. Using reference TRBV5-4 and TRBJ1-2 for the parts outside the CDR3, the full variable domain is ETGVTQSPTHLIKTRGQQVTLRCSSQSGHNTVSWYQQALGQGPQFIFQYYREEENGRGNFPPRFSGLQFPNYSSELNVNALELDDSALYLCASFERAGKTYGYTFGSGTRLTVV.

This chain links TRBV6-5 with TRBJ1-5; 7 bases are shared with TRBD1. There are 15 residues in the CDR3. Looked up from germline, CDR1 is MNHEY and CDR2 is SVGAGI. After removal of 5 bases from V and 3 bases from J, the junction contained 7 bases not matched to a gene. CDR3 amino acids: CASSRRGMNNQPQHF. CDR3 coding DNA: TGTGCCAGCAGTCGCAGGGGGATGAACAATCAGCCCCAGCATTTT.

This chain links TRBV27 with TRBJ1-6, with TRBD1 matching over 9 bases. Germline CDR1 is MNHEY and CDR2 is SMNVEV (reference sequence). Trimming took 4 bases from V and 13 from J; bases not matched to a gene: 8. The CDR3 has 14 amino acids. CDR3 in amino acids: CASSYGTGSGPLHF. In nucleotides, the CDR3 is TGTGCCAGCAGTTATGGGACAGGGAGTGGGCCCCTCCACTTT.